A selection of T cell receptor beta chains follows, all from one sample in a study of cytomegalovirus exposure and HLA in healthy donors. Sequenced by immunoSEQ multiplex PCR; TCRdb stores in-frame clones only, minus some. The sample includes 140,000 to 150,000 clones, about 80% of them seen just once. The specimen sequenced was PBMCs. Source of these receptors: a man between 40 and 49 years old in good health and CMV-seropositive. The conserved cysteine and the conserved F or W are not part of the CDR3 here.

>10|TRBJ1-2|TRBV29-1
SVGTGFIGYT
>13|TRBJ2-1|TRBV7-9
ASSFRTSGYNEQF
>13|TRBJ1-6|TRBV5-1
ASSLALGVDSPLH
>13|TRBJ1-4|TRBV4-2
ASSQGGRDNEKLF
>15|TRBJ2-7|TRBV5-8
ASSLADWTGGTYEQY
>11|TRBJ1-1|TRBV11-3
ASSLDGNTEAF
>14|TRBJ1-4|TRBV14
ASSPLFGVGNEKLF
>11|TRBJ2-7|TRBV6-5
ASRTSGTYEQY
>11|TRBJ1-2|TRBV7-9
ASSLIGGHGYT
>11|TRBJ2-3|TRBV19
ASGSGRADTQY
>17|TRBJ1-3|TRBV10-3
AISGEWGLMTISGNTIY
>13|TRBJ2-3|TRBV9
ASSVGLAGPDTQY
>12|TRBJ1-2|TRBV28
ASSSGGWDYVYT
>16|TRBJ2-1|TRBV12-1
ASSRLAGGPSSYNEQF
>12|TRBJ1-2|TRBV27
ASSPDWTGYGYT
>15|TRBJ2-7|TRBV27
ASSSRSRQLQSYEQY
>12|TRBJ2-5|TRBV11-3
ASSSHSQEETQY
>16|TRBJ2-1|TRBV4-1
ASSQVYFGTTPYNEQF
>12|TRBJ2-2|TRBV19
ASSRGSNTGELF
>13|TRBJ1-1|TRBV7-6
ASSPKAGGNTEAF
>13|TRBJ2-7|TRBV5-4
ASRGGPGGGYEQY
>11|TRBJ1-2|TRBV10-3
ATKPGTDYGYT